Reported below is one TCR beta chain. Its antigen is unidentified. The data are from a study of T cells in Graves' hyperthyroidism and ophthalmopathy. General observations from the study: Clonotypes that were expanded in thyroid above 0.001 mostly appeared in blood too.

Amplified regions were TCR beta CDR3 sequences from RNA transcripts. The primer set for the first-round RT-PCR of the TCR CDR3 was HTBI. TCRdb itself ran the multiplex PCR reads through MiXCR, one entry per CDR3 protein. This table holds roughly 710,000 distinct CDR3 sequences, under 45% found once. Trimming removed 6 bases at V and 2 bases at J, with 16 bases between. Germline V lookup: CDR1 MNHEY, CDR2 SMNVEV (reference sequence). CDR3 size: 15 residues. An absence of ophthalmopathy progression within 18 months meant stable Graves' hyperthyroidism. The receptor's source is a woman between 40 and 50 years old with Graves' hyperthyroidism. The V call is TRBV27, the J call TRBJ1-1; no reliable D call. The specimen sequenced was blood. The CDR3 DNA is TGTGCCAGCAGACCCACGGACGGAACAAACACTGAAGCTTTCTTT. Amino acid sequence: CASRPTDGTNTEAFF.